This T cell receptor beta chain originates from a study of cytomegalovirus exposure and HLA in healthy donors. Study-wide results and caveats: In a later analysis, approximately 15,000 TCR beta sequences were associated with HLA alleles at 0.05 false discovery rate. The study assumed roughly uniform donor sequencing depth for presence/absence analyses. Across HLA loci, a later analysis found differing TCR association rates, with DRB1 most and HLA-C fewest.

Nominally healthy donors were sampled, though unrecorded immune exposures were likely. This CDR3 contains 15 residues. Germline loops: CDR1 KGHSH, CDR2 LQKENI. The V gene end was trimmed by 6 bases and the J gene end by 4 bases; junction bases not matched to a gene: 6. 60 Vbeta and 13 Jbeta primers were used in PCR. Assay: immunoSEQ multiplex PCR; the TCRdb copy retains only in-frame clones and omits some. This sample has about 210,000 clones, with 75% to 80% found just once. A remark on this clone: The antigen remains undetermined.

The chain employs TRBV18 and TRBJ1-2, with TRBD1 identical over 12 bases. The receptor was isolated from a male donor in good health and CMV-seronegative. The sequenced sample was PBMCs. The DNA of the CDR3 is TGTGCCAGCTCTCTGGGACAGGGGGCTACCTATGGCTACACCTTC. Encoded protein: CASSLGQGATYGYTF.